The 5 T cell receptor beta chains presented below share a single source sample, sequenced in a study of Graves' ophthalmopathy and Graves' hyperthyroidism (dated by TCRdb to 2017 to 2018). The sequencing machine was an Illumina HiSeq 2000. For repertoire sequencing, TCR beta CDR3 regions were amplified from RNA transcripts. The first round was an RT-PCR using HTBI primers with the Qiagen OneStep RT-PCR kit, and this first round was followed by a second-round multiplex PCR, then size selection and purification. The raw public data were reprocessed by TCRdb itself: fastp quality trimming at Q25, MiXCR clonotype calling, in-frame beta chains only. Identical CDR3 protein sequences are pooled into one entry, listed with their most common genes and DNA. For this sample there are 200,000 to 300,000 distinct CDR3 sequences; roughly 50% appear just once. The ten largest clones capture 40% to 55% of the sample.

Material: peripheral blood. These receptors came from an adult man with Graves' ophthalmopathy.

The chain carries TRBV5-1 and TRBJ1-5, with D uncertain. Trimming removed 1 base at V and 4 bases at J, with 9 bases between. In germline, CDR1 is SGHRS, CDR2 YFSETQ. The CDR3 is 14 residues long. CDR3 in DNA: TGCGCCAGCAGCTTGATCCCAACTAATCAGCCCCAGCATTTT. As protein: CASSLIPTNQPQHF.

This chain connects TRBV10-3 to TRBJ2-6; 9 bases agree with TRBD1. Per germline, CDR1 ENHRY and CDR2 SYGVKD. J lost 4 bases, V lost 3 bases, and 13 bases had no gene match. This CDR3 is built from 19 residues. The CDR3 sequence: CAISDYDRDRVFGANVLTF. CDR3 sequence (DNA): TGTGCCATCAGTGATTATGACCGGGACAGGGTATTCGGGGCCAACGTCCTGACTTTC.

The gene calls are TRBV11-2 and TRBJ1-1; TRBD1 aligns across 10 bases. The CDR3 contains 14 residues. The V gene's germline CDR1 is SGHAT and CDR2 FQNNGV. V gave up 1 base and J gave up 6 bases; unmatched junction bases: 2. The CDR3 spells CASSLATGGSEAFF. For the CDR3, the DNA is TGTGCCAGCAGCTTAGCGACAGGGGGCTCTGAAGCTTTCTTT.

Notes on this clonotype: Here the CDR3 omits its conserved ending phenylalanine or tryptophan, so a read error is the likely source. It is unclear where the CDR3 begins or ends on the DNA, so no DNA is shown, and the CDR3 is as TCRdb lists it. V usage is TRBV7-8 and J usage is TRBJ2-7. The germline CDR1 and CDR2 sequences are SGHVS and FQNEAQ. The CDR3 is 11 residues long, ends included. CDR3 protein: CASSLGVGQSS.

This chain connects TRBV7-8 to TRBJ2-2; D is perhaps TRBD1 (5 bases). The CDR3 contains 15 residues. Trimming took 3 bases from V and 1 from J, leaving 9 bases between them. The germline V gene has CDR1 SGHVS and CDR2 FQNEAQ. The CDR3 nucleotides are TGTGCCAGCAGCTTCGACGACAGGAACACCGGGGAGCTGTTTTTT. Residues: CASSFDDRNTGELFF.